Reported below is one T cell receptor (beta chain). Only a few counts were recorded for this clonotype. It lacks a known antigen. Base quality data are lacking; no much larger clone is found one base away. This specimen belongs to a study of identical twins (dated by TCRdb to 2016 to 2017). For context, the study as a whole: To test whether fetal clonotypes persist, the study used deep sequencing on TCR alpha and beta repertoires from monozygotic twins, unrelated adults of various ages, and cord blood. Replicate twin experiments were performed at different times using different library preparation protocols to rule out contamination. What the research found in general, with its limitations: Excess twin sharing in beta out-of-frame sequences was weaker because fewer shared sequences lowered the signal-to-noise ratio. Abundant cord blood beta clonotypes had fewer insertions, young adult naive repertoires showed a similar but weaker trend, and memory repertoires showed no such trend. Zero-insertion analyses could be partly confounded by invariant T cells such as MAIT and iNKT, though diverse VJ usage argued against such confounding for most clonotypes. In monozygotic twins, out-of-frame TCR alpha sharing was systematically underestimated by recombination models, although the models agreed with sharing between unrelated individuals. Compared with coincidental sharing between unrelated individuals, an excess of low generation-probability sequences was observed among out-of-frame TCR alpha sequences shared between twins. Conclusions relied on cross-sectional statistical analysis, since the same donors could not be followed over many years.

The CDR3 starts with the cysteine, ends with the phenylalanine, and has 15 residues. Of all the DNA, just the CDR3 is kept, 45 bases in frame from base 1. The germline V gene yields SGHTA for CDR1 and FQGNSA for CDR2. Germline trimming amounts to 3 bases on V and 7 bases on J, with 10 as the count of junction bases outside the gene matches. Library construction relied on 5' RACE. Sequencing was carried out with an Illumina HiSeq 2000. Template switching introduced a universal primer binding site; the final cDNA contained a unique molecular identifier, enabling accurate counting of TCR cDNA molecules. First-strand cDNA for TCR alpha and beta chains was synthesized from specific primers in the conserved constant-segment region. To control for contamination, every cDNA library carried two barcodes: a SMART-Mk sample barcode plus Illumina barcodes. TruSeq adapter sequences and Illumina sample barcodes were added in two successive PCR steps. The TCR alpha and beta cDNA libraries were sequenced on the Illumina HiSeq platform using custom primers. Per the source publication's procedure: MiGEC was used to process raw reads and extract unique molecular identifiers, and MiXCR was used to find CDR3 positions. For each individual, recombination models were inferred using an EM algorithm with the repgenHMM and IGoR tools. Shared clonotypes were analyzed with the tcR package in R, and sharing was normalized by the product of cloneset sizes. Out-of-frame nonproductive sequences were analyzed to study raw recombination free of thymic and clonal selection effects. Through fastp at Q25 and MiXCR, TCRdb rebuilt clones from the public reads, retaining in-frame beta chains. For every CDR3 protein sequence, its rows merge into one entry that carries the most common genes and DNA. Clone size and V and J calls follow TCRdb, not the original study. For this sample there are under 900,000 distinct CDR3 sequences; around a sixth appear just once. Around 12% of the sample is in the top ten clones.

All donors were healthy Caucasians. Three pairs of female monozygotic twins, all aged about 18 to 30 years, made up the twin cohort. Peripheral blood mononuclear cells were the source from which RNA for the TCR libraries was isolated. The same sample was also used in a study of T cells expressing NK-cell markers. Per the second study: In sorted CD3+CD56+NKG2C+, CD3+CD56+NKG2C- and CD3+CD56-NKG2C+ T-cell subsets from several donors, TCR beta-chain repertoires were profiled. Among the eight sequenced donors, seven were HCMV-seropositive and one was HCMV-seronegative. To restrict sorting to alphabetaTCR-expressing T cells, an anti-gammadeltaTCR antibody was added in several experiments. In over five donors, the dominant CD3+CD56+NKG2C+ clonotypes were found to rank among the top 10 CD8+ clonotypes and to make up roughly 1.0-7.0% of CD8+ T cells. Those dominant clonotypes were again the most abundant among CD3+CD56-NKG2C+ cells in a handful of donors, at about 28.3-60.1%. It remained unclear whether the expanded NKG2C-expressing T cell clones were specific for HCMV antigens. Randomly selected healthy volunteers, three men and five women, were used as the eight sequenced donors. HCMV serostatus was determined by detecting HCMV-specific IgG in serum with a commercial ELISA kit. Bulk peripheral blood T-cell repertoires were additionally sequenced from unsorted PBMC for several donors. Reads were demultiplexed and grouped by UMI with MIGEC, and clonotypes were assembled and quantified with MiTCR. Only TCR cDNA sequences supported by at least two reads were kept to exclude erroneous sequences. The tcR package was used for downstream repertoire analysis, with clonotypes matched between fractions based on CDR3 nucleotide sequence plus V segment. VDJmatch was used to annotate antigen specificity against VDJdb, with one amino acid substitution allowed in CDR3.

This sequence was found in a woman under 30 in good health. Recombination connected TRBV7-2 to TRBJ2-7, with TRBD1 identical over 9 junction bases. The specimen sequenced was PBMCs. The DNA reads as follows: TGTGCCAGCAGCTTGAACAGGGGGCAAACGGGTGAGCAGTACTTC. Its amino acids are CASSLNRGQTGEQYF.